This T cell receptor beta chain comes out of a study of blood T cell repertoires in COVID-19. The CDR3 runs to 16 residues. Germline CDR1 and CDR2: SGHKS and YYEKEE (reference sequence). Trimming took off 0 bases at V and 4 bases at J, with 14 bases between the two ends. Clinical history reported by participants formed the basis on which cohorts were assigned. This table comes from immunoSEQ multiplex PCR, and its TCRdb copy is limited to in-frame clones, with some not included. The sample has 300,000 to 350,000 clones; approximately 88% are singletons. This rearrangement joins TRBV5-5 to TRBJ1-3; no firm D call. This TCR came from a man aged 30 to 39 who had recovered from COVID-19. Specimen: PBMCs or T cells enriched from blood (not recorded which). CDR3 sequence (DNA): TGTGCCAGCAGCTTGGCCTTCGAGGTATTCGGAAACACCATATATTTT. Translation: CASSLAFEVFGNTIYF.